Listed below are T cell receptor beta chains from one sample, sequenced in a study of blood T cells in healthy people across ages. MiXCR, run by TCRdb on the 5' RACE reads, gives a single entry per CDR3 protein. The data contain around 620,000 distinct CDR3 sequences, roughly a quarter of them singletons. Source material: blood. The receptors originated from a woman aged 65 to 85 in good health. CDR3s leave out the opening cysteine and the closing phenylalanine or tryptophan. The D gene is left open where the match is weak.

j_call d_call v_call cdr3_aa
TRBJ2-3 . TRBV11-3 ASSLQFTGSTDTQY
TRBJ2-5 . TRBV6-2/TRBV6-3 ANSPDQETQY
TRBJ1-5 . TRBV5-1 ASSMGEPHQPQH
TRBJ2-5 . TRBV24-1 ATEGRGTQETQY
TRBJ1-2 TRBD1 TRBV7-9 ASSSIRQGVRYGYT
TRBJ2-5 TRBD1 TRBV5-1 ASRPGTEGTQY
TRBJ2-3 TRBD2 TRBV20-1 SARSSGVFGDTQY
TRBJ2-1 . TRBV7-2 ASSRGQNFDEQF
. . TRBV7-2 ASSLRGQLGNEQF
TRBJ2-1 TRBD2 TRBV7-2 ASSREASGYNEQF
TRBJ1-1 . TRBV4-3 ASSQAHGGRGNTEAF
TRBJ2-5 TRBD1 TRBV9 ASSVDRGRETQY
TRBJ2-5 . TRBV14 ASSQDLIGKETQY
TRBJ2-7 . TRBV7-2 ASSLGGFSYEQY
TRBJ2-5 TRBD2 TRBV29-1 SVHPSRLAVQETQY
TRBJ2-7 TRBD2 TRBV3-1 ASSQQSGGSYEQY
TRBJ1-1 . TRBV3-1 ASSQGRRAEAF
TRBJ1-1 . TRBV9 ASSVIQGGTEAF
. TRBD2 TRBV5-1 ASSVTSGGYEQY
TRBJ1-2 . TRBV7-2 ASSLGTGSNYGYT
. . TRBV12-3/TRBV12-4 ASTLGGAWTEAF
TRBJ2-7 . TRBV6-5 ASSYTSGVRPTEQY
TRBJ1-2 TRBD1 TRBV6-6 ASSLQGFAGYT
TRBJ2-7 . TRBV29-1 SVGGRGYEQY
TRBJ1-6 . TRBV10-3 AISDGTPGGALH
TRBJ2-5 TRBD1 TRBV10-2 ASSDWTGVRETQY
. . TRBV2 ASSKWGGGLYNEQF
TRBJ2-3 . TRBV4-3 ASSPTSGEVDTQY
TRBJ2-7 . TRBV18 ASSPVVRGEQY
TRBJ1-3 . TRBV5-1 ASSSGADANSGNTIY
TRBJ1-1 TRBD1 TRBV4-2 ASSQGEGARAF